This T cell receptor beta chain was observed in a study of cytomegalovirus exposure and HLA in healthy donors. About the research overall: The approximately 110 validation repertoires used a platform that matched the one used for the 550 to 800 first-cohort repertoires, as a later analysis reported. Study observations and caveats: TCR beta chains numbering 164 were designated cytomegalovirus-associated.

To note about this clone: Its antigen is still unknown.

TCRdb's table, derived via immunoSEQ multiplex PCR, lists solely in-frame clones and lacks some. The sample holds some 170,000 clones, less than 90% seen once. The V end was cut by 4 bases, the J end by 4 bases, with 15 bases between. Germline CDR1 SGHAT, CDR2 FQNNGV. The CDR3 contains 15 residues. Sequencing was done on a sample of PBMCs. This sequence joins TRBV11-2 and TRBJ2-3; tentatively, D is TRBD1 (5 bases). This receptor was obtained from a woman younger than 30 in good health and CMV-seronegative. The CDR3 nucleotides are TGTGCCAGCAGCTGGAACGGACAAATTTCAGATACGCAGTATTTT. Its protein product is CASSWNGQISDTQYF.